The 29 T cell receptor beta chains presented below share a single source sample, sequenced in a study of blood T cells in healthy people across ages (dated by TCRdb to between 2014 and 2016). The library was generated by 5' RACE. The second PCR ran for about 6 to 12 cycles and used a J-beta primer mix along with a sample-barcoded 5' primer. Starting from the raw public reads, TCRdb applied fastp trimming at Q25, assembled clones with MiXCR and retained in-frame beta chains. All rows with the same CDR3 protein become a single entry with the most common DNA and genes. Here the sample has around 1,800,000 distinct CDR3 sequences; about 39% occur a single time. The top ten constitute about 21% of the sample. What was sequenced was blood. All receptors derive from a human donor in good health.

The J gene is TRBJ1-5, the V gene TRBV3-1; 8 bases fit TRBD1. Germline assignment: CDR1 LGHDT and CDR2 YNNKEL (reference sequence). With 2 bases clipped from V and 4 bases from J, the junction kept 10 bases outside the gene matches. The CDR3 covers 17 residues. CDR3 residues: CASSQIQGAGDNQPQHF. For the CDR3, the DNA is TGTGCCAGCAGCCAAATTCAGGGGGCTGGGGATAATCAGCCCCAGCATTTT. Together with reference TRBV3-1 and TRBJ1-5, the CDR3 gives the full variable domain: DTAVSQTPKYLVTQMGNDKSIKCEQNLGHDTMYWYKQDSKKFLKIMFSYNNKELIINETVPNRFSPKSPDKAHLNLHINSLELGDSAVYFCASSQIQGAGDNQPQHFGDGTRLSIL.

This clonotype was detected only a few times. The V and J genes are TRBV15 and TRBJ2-3, with D perhaps matching TRBD2 (6 bases). V was cut by 0 bases and J by 0 bases, with 13 bases left in between. This CDR3 contains 17 residues. Germline V gene data show CDR1 as LNHNV and CDR2 as YYDKDF (reference sequence). Written as DNA, the CDR3 is TGTGCCACCAGCAGAGATCACGCGGGACGTAGCACAGATACGCAGTATTTT. This translates into CATSRDHAGRSTDTQYF. Full variable domain (missing parts from reference TRBV15 and TRBJ2-3): DAMVIQNPRYQVTQFGKPVTLSCSQTLNHNVMYWYQQKSSQAPKLLFHYYDKDFNNEADTPDNFQSRRPNTSFCFLDIRSPGLGDTAMYLCATSRDHAGRSTDTQYFGPGTRLTVL.

This clonotype was counted ten times or more. This chain uses TRBV20-1 with TRBJ1-5; no clear D. The germline V gene encodes CDR1 DFQATT and CDR2 SNEGSKA (reference sequence). V was shortened by 3 bases and J by 0 bases, with 6 bases between the two germline ends. The CDR3 extends over 13 amino acids. CDR3 DNA: TGCAGTGCTAGGGGAGGTAGCAATCAGCCCCAGCATTTT. This translates into CSARGGSNQPQHF.

This clonotype was seen more than once but under ten times. The chain recombines TRBV7-9 with TRBJ1-1; weak D call: TRBD1 (6 bases). V lost 5 bases, J lost 1 base, and 14 bases lay in between. CDR1 SEHNR and CDR2 FQNEAQ come from the germline V gene (reference sequence). This CDR3 contains 15 residues. The CDR3 region is CASSQGRIENTEAFF. The DNA for the CDR3 is TGTGCCAGCAGCCAGGGGCGGATCGAGAACACTGAAGCTTTCTTT.

At least ten counts were recorded for this clonotype. The chain uses TRBV19 and TRBJ1-1; the D is unclear. V was pared by 3 bases and J by 1 base, with 6 bases between. Per the germline V gene, CDR1 is LNHDA and CDR2 is SQIVND (reference sequence). The CDR3 length is 13 residues. This chain's CDR3 is CASSMGGNTEAFF. The CDR3 DNA is TGTGCCAGTAGTATGGGAGGGAACACTGAAGCTTTCTTT.

This clonotype has only a few counts. This sequence joins TRBV6-5 and TRBJ2-1; 7 nucleotides align to TRBD2. CDR3 size: 15 residues. Germline V lookup: CDR1 MNHEY, CDR2 SVGAGI. V lost 5 bases to trimming and J lost 6 bases; unmatched junction nucleotides: 10. The CDR3 protein is CASSGAGELGNEQFF. The CDR3 nucleotides are TGTGCCAGCAGTGGGGCGGGGGAACTTGGCAATGAGCAGTTCTTC.

V gene TRBV29-1 combines with J gene TRBJ1-1; D not resolved. The V and J ends lost 4 bases and 0 bases respectively, with 9 bases between them. Germline CDR1 is SQVTM and CDR2 is ANQGSEA. This CDR3 has 13 residues. This CDR3 is CSVVSQMNTEAFF. CDR3 DNA sequence: TGCAGCGTTGTTTCACAGATGAACACTGAAGCTTTCTTT.

The chain has TRBV5-1 and TRBJ2-2; TRBD1 agrees at 8 bases. The V gene's germline CDR1 is SGHRS and CDR2 YFSETQ. The J segment lost 5 bases and the V segment lost 6 bases, leaving 6 bases of the junction unmatched. The CDR3 runs 14 residues. CDR3 coding DNA: TGCGCCAGCACCTGGGACAGGAGTACCGGGGAGCTGTTTTTT. Protein product: CASTWDRSTGELFF.

The V call is TRBV20-1, the J call TRBJ2-7; tentative D call: TRBD2 (7 bases). CDR1 is DFQATT and CDR2 is SNEGSKA in the germline V gene (reference sequence). The CDR3 contains 16 residues. V lost 0 bases and J lost 6, with 21 bases in between. The CDR3 coding sequence is TGCAGTGCTAGAGATGTTATGAGGGGGGGCCCTCTCGAGCAGTACTTC. It is translated as CSARDVMRGGPLEQYF.

J is TRBJ1-1 and V is TRBV7-9; tentatively, D is TRBD1 (6 bases). Germline assignment: CDR1 SEHNR and CDR2 FQNEAQ (reference sequence). The CDR3 runs 14 residues. V was pared by 3 bases and J by 5 bases, with 13 bases between. CDR3 sequence: CASSFNQGRTEAFF. CDR3 DNA: TGTGCCAGCAGCTTCAATCAGGGGAGAACTGAAGCTTTCTTT. Full variable domain (outside the CDR3, taken from reference TRBV7-9 and TRBJ1-1): DTGVSQNPRHKITKRGQNVTFRCDPISEHNRLYWYRQTLGQGPEFLTYFQNEAQLEKSRLLSDRFSAERPKGSFSTLEIQRTEQGDSAMYLCASSFNQGRTEAFFGQGTRLTVV.

This clonotype has just a few counts. This chain connects TRBV6-6 to TRBJ2-4, with TRBD1 identical over 9 bases. The J call is in doubt because the DNA end fits TRBJ2-5 better. This CDR3 contains 15 residues. Germline V gene lookup returns CDR1 MNHNY and CDR2 SVGAGI (reference sequence). The DNA for the CDR3 is TGTGCCAGCAGTTCTACGACAGGGGGGAGGGAGACCCAGTACTTC. It encodes CASSSTTGGRETQYF.

The chain links TRBV6-1 to TRBJ2-7; TRBD2 agrees at 8 bases. There are 17 residues in the CDR3. Germline V gene sequence: CDR1 MNHNS, CDR2 SASEGT. Trimming cost V 6 bases and J 5 bases; bases outside gene matches: 18. The CDR3 protein is CASSHGGERVLGHEQYF. The CDR3 DNA reads TGTGCCAGCAGCCACGGGGGGGAGAGGGTCCTGGGACACGAGCAGTACTTC.

The CDR3 sequence is CASIPGRLTYNEQFF. As DNA, the CDR3 is TGTGCCAGCATTCCGGGACGACTTACCTACAATGAGCAGTTCTTC. This chain links TRBV12-3 or TRBV12-4 with TRBJ2-1; D assignment may be TRBD1 or TRBD2 (5 bases each). The CDR3 is made up of 15 amino acids. The V gene lost 7 bases and the J gene lost 2 bases, with 15 bases spanning the gap.

V and J are TRBV10-3 and TRBJ2-1; no firm D call. Germline V gene data show CDR1 as ENHRY and CDR2 as SYGVKD. Between the trimmed V and J ends, which lost 3 bases and 14 bases, there was a span of 14 bases. The CDR3 sequence is 12 residues long. CDR3 sequence: CAISEHRVWEFF. The CDR3 region has the DNA TGTGCCATCAGTGAACACCGGGTCTGGGAGTTCTTC.

The chain is built from TRBV7-2 and TRBJ2-5; 7 bases map to TRBD1. The CDR3 has 17 amino acids. Unmatched junction bases numbered 13, after V lost 4 bases and J lost 2 bases. Germline CDR1 is SGHTA and CDR2 is FQGNSA. This chain's CDR3 is CASSSNRGPRWQETQYF. CDR3 in DNA: TGTGCCAGCAGCTCCAACAGGGGACCTAGATGGCAAGAGACCCAGTACTTC.

This clonotype appeared a few times. The gene calls are TRBV4-2 and TRBJ1-2, with TRBD1 as a possible D gene (6 bases). The CDR3 runs to 17 residues. Trimming shortened V by 4 bases and J by 4 bases, and 22 bases separated the two germline ends. CDR1 and CDR2 (germline): LGHNA, YNFKEQ. Here the CDR3 DNA reads TGTGCCAGCAGCCTAACTGCGACAGGAGAGTCATTCTATGGCTACACCTTC. It codes for CASSLTATGESFYGYTF.

This clonotype showed up just a few times. The J gene is TRBJ2-7, the V gene TRBV29-1, with D perhaps being TRBD1 or TRBD2 (6 bases each). The germline V gene encodes CDR1 SQVTM and CDR2 ANQGSEA. This CDR3 spans 13 amino acids. The DNA of the CDR3 is TGCACGATGGGGGGCAGGAGCTCCTACGAGCAGTACTTC. This sequence encodes CTMGGRSSYEQYF.

This clonotype was seen a handful of times. The chain couples TRBV4-1 to TRBJ2-4; 7 bases are a match to TRBD2. CDR1 is MGHRA and CDR2 is YSYEKL in the germline V gene. Unmatched junction bases numbered 15, after V lost 4 bases and J lost 9 bases. The CDR3 sequence is 16 residues long. As DNA, the CDR3 is TGCGCCAGCAGCCCTGAGGTTCCGGGGGACTACGGCATTCAGTACTTC. Protein: CASSPEVPGDYGIQYF.

This chain links TRBV18 with TRBJ1-5; possible D gene TRBD1, 5 bases. The V and J ends lost 8 bases and 4 bases respectively, with 9 bases between them. The CDR3 is 12 amino acids. CDR1 and CDR2 (germline): KGHSH, LQKENI. CDR3 nucleotides: TGTGCCAGCCCAGGGAATAATCAGCCCCAGCATTTT. Residues: CASPGNNQPQHF.

The V call is TRBV27, the J call TRBJ1-1; D is ambiguous. Germline lookup yields CDR1 MNHEY and CDR2 SMNVEV (reference sequence). The CDR3 sequence is 17 residues long. Trimming removed 4 bases from V and 1 base from J, with 19 bases in between. CDR3 in DNA: TGTGCCAGCAGTTCCTACCGGGGAACAACTTCGAACACTGAAGCTTTCTTT. The encoded protein is CASSSYRGTTSNTEAFF.

This clonotype has only a few counts. The chain joins TRBV4-2 to TRBJ2-5; TRBD2 might be the D (6 bases). The V and J ends lost 0 bases and 2 bases respectively, with 10 bases between them. The CDR3 runs to 15 residues. CDR1 is LGHNA and CDR2 is YNFKEQ in the germline V gene. For the CDR3, the DNA is TGTGCCAGCAGCCAAGATTGGGCGGGGCAAGAGACCCAGTACTTC. This codes for CASSQDWAGQETQYF.

The chain joins TRBV6-2 or TRBV6-3 to TRBJ2-1; D is perhaps TRBD1 (6 bases). In germline, CDR1 is MNHEY, CDR2 SVGEGT. The CDR3 is 13 residues long. The V and J ends lost 3 bases and 8 bases respectively, with 11 bases between them. The CDR3 protein is CASSYRDIDEQFF. CDR3 bases: TGTGCCAGCAGTTATCGGGACATCGATGAGCAGTTCTTC.

In regard to this clonotype: A read error may account for a junction end that differs from germline. The J gene is TRBJ2-5, the V gene TRBV4-2; 8 bases map to TRBD2. CDR3 length equals 16 residues. Germline CDR1 LGHNA, CDR2 YNFKEQ. Here the CDR3 reads CASSQDGTRDTEAQYF. The CDR3 bases are TGTGCCAGCAGCCAAGATGGGACTAGGGATACAGAGGCCCAGTACTTC.

The J gene is TRBJ1-2, the V gene TRBV4-1; the D is unclear. This CDR3 region has 14 residues. CDR1 is MGHRA and CDR2 is YSYEKL in the germline V gene. Trimming removed 0 bases from V and 7 bases from J, with 12 bases in between. The CDR3 loop reads CASSQDQGLSGYTF. CDR3 nucleotides: TGCGCCAGCAGCCAAGATCAAGGGTTAAGTGGCTACACCTTC.

In its sample, this clonotype was seen many times. At one end, the junction sequence differs from germline, possibly due to a read error. V and J are TRBV5-1 and TRBJ2-3, with TRBD1 matching over 8 bases. The CDR3 consists of 14 residues. Germline V gives CDR1 SGHRS, CDR2 YFSETQ. The CDR3 nucleotides read TGTGCCAGCAGCTTCGGACAGGGAACAGATACGCAGTATTTT. Translating it yields CASSFGQGTDTQYF.

The chain joins TRBV7-9 to TRBJ1-1, with TRBD1 matching over 8 bases. Germline loops: CDR1 SEHNR, CDR2 FQNEAQ (reference sequence). The CDR3 extends over 13 amino acids. Trimming at V came to 5 bases and at J to 12 bases, leaving 11 bases not matched to a gene. CDR3 DNA sequence: TGTGCCAGCAGCCGCGCAGGGGGCATCGTGTCTTTCTTT. Encoded protein: CASSRAGGIVSFF.

The J gene is TRBJ2-7, the V gene TRBV7-8; TRBD1 agrees at 9 bases. Germline trimming cut 3 bases from V and 5 bases from J; bases unmatched to any gene: 14. CDR3 size: 17 residues. Germline V CDR1 and CDR2: SGHVS, FQNEAQ. The CDR3 bases are TGTGCCAGCAGCTTTCCACCCCAGCCGGGACAGGGAAACGAGCAGTACTTC. Translated, it gives CASSFPPQPGQGNEQYF.

This clonotype has a single count. The chain couples TRBV29-1 to TRBJ1-1; D call uncertain. Deletions cut 6 bases from V and 3 bases from J, with 11 bases between. CDR1 is SQVTM, CDR2 ANQGSEA, per germline. CDR3 size: 12 residues. CDR3 bases: TGCAGCGTCGAGGAGAAGGACACTGAAGCTTTCTTT. As protein: CSVEEKDTEAFF.

This clonotype was counted a few times. The chain carries TRBV3-1 and TRBJ2-5, with unresolved D. Trimming pared 0 bases from V and 3 bases from J, leaving 8 bases between. This CDR3 has 14 amino acids. Germline V gene sequence: CDR1 LGHDT, CDR2 YNNKEL (reference sequence). CDR3 DNA sequence: TGTGCCAGCAGCCAAGATTGGCAGAAAGAGACCCAGTACTTC. Its translation: CASSQDWQKETQYF.